This T cell receptor beta chain was sequenced for a study of T cells in Graves' hyperthyroidism and ophthalmopathy. CDR3 size: 16 residues. Germline V gene lookup returns CDR1 MNHEY and CDR2 SVGEGT. V dropped 5 bases and J dropped 5 bases, with 19 bases sitting between them. Amplified TCR beta CDR3 regions derived from RNA transcripts. HTBI primers were employed in a first-round RT-PCR of the TCR CDR3. Each CDR3 protein gets one entry after TCRdb re-called the multiplex PCR reads with MiXCR. The repertoire holds about 600,000 distinct CDR3 sequences, with around 15% as singletons. This clonotype occurred many times.

The gene calls are TRBV6-2 or TRBV6-3 and TRBJ1-5; a weak D match, TRBD1 (5 bases). Sequencing input: blood. This clonotype was obtained from a woman aged 40 to 55 with Graves' ophthalmopathy. This CDR3 is CASSRGGDGLYQPQHF. In nucleotides, the CDR3 is TGTGCCAGCAGTCGGGGAGGGGATGGGCTTTATCAGCCCCAGCATTTT.